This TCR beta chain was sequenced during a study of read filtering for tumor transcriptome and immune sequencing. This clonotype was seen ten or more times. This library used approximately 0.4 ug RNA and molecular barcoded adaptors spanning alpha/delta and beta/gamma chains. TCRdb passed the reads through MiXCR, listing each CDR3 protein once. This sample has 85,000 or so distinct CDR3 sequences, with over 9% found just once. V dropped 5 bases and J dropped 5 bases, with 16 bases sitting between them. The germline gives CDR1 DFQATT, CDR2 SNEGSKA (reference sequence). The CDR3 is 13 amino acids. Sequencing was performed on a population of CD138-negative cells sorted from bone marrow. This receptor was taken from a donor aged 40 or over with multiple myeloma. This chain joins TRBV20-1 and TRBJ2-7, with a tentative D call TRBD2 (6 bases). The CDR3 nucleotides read TGCAGTGCTCCGGTGGGAGGAAACCACGAGCAGTACTTC. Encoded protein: CSAPVGGNHEQYF.